This T cell receptor (beta chain) was recovered during a study of pediatric ulcerative colitis. Study-wide background: Most patients had pancolitis, and two had left-sided colitis.

Profiled with immunoSEQ multiplex PCR; TCRdb holds only in-frame clones, not every one. Among roughly 38,000 clones listed, approximately 82% were seen once. Turning to this clone: Its antigen remains unknown.

Study-wide points: A couple of patients had blood samples with substantially reduced template counts. Blood-rectal clonal overlap within each person was significantly higher in ulcerative colitis patients than controls. Clonal expansions reduced rectal repertoire diversity in acute severe colitis.

V was shortened by 4 bases and J by 4 bases, with 8 bases between the two germline ends. The CDR3 has 12 amino acids. Germline loops: CDR1 SQVTM, CDR2 ANQGSEA. This clonotype originated in a girl aged 10 to 17 with moderate ulcerative colitis. The V and J genes are TRBV29-1 and TRBJ2-1; D is unresolved. The sequenced sample was blood. DNA of the CDR3: TGCAGCGTTGTACAGTTATACAATGAGCAGTTCTTC. Translation gives CSVVQLYNEQFF.